These T cell receptor beta chains were read from a single sample in a study of cytomegalovirus exposure and HLA in healthy donors. Sequenced by immunoSEQ multiplex PCR; TCRdb stores in-frame clones only, minus some. The table records about 170,000 clones, roughly 78% of them present only once. The sample consisted of PBMCs. All receptors come from a woman aged 45-59 years in good health and CMV-seropositive. Both conserved end residues are part of each CDR3. A D gene is named only where the DNA matches it firmly. Clone size, where shown, is once, few, many, or a class for clones that have expanded.

clone_size: NA; d_call: TRBD1; j_call: TRBJ1-4; v_call: TRBV7-9; cdr3_aa: CASSHGTDNEKLFF; cdr3_nt: TGTGCCAGCAGCCACGGGACAGATAATGAAAAACTGTTTTTT
clone_size: once; d_call: TRBD2; j_call: TRBJ2-1; v_call: TRBV4-1; cdr3_aa: CASSHPPELAGGNEQFF; cdr3_nt: TGCGCCAGCAGCCACCCTCCAGAACTAGCGGGGGGAAATGAGCAGTTCTTC
clone_size: NA; d_call: NA; j_call: TRBJ2-3; v_call: TRBV4-2; cdr3_aa: CASSRAAAGAPTDTQYF; cdr3_nt: TGTGCCAGCAGCCGGGCAGCGGCGGGGGCTCCGACAGATACGCAGTATTTT
clone_size: NA; d_call: NA; j_call: TRBJ2-5; v_call: TRBV5-1; cdr3_aa: CASSSQLRSQETQYF; cdr3_nt: TGCGCCAGCAGCTCCCAACTGCGGTCCCAAGAGACCCAGTACTTC
clone_size: NA; d_call: NA; j_call: TRBJ2-2; v_call: TRBV5-1; cdr3_aa: CASSLRIQGPFGELFF; cdr3_nt: TGCGCCAGCAGCTTACGTATCCAGGGGCCCTTCGGGGAGCTGTTTTTT
clone_size: NA; d_call: NA; j_call: TRBJ1-1; v_call: TRBV2; cdr3_aa: CASSADYNTEAFF; cdr3_nt: TGTGCCAGCAGTGCAGATTACAACACTGAAGCTTTCTTT
clone_size: NA; d_call: NA; j_call: TRBJ2-2; v_call: TRBV10-3; cdr3_aa: CASIREEGPNTGELFF; cdr3_nt: TGTGCCTCGATTAGGGAGGAGGGACCGAACACCGGGGAGCTGTTTTTT
clone_size: once; d_call: NA; j_call: TRBJ1-2; v_call: TRBV29-1; cdr3_aa: CSVAQHQGYGYTF; cdr3_nt: TGCAGCGTTGCACAGCATCAGGGCTATGGCTACACCTTC
clone_size: few; d_call: TRBD1; j_call: TRBJ2-1; v_call: TRBV5-1; cdr3_aa: CASRSTGGLYDEQFF; cdr3_nt: TGCGCCAGCAGATCCACAGGGGGTCTTTATGATGAGCAGTTCTTC
clone_size: NA; d_call: TRBD2; j_call: TRBJ2-7; v_call: TRBV6-1; cdr3_aa: CASSTGLREQYF; cdr3_nt: TGTGCCAGCAGTACGGGACTAAGAGAGCAGTACTTC
clone_size: NA; d_call: TRBD1; j_call: TRBJ2-2; v_call: TRBV11-3; cdr3_aa: CASSYGQGVDTGELFF; cdr3_nt: TGTGCCAGCAGCTATGGACAGGGTGTCGACACCGGGGAGCTGTTTTTT
clone_size: NA; d_call: TRBD1; j_call: TRBJ1-1; v_call: TRBV9; cdr3_aa: CASSVGQGNTEAFF; cdr3_nt: TGTGCCAGCAGCGTAGGACAGGGGAACACTGAAGCTTTCTTT
clone_size: NA; d_call: TRBD1; j_call: TRBJ2-2; v_call: TRBV9; cdr3_aa: CASSVSGTGNTGELFF; cdr3_nt: TGTGCCAGCAGCGTCTCCGGGACAGGTAACACCGGGGAGCTGTTTTTT
clone_size: few; d_call: NA; j_call: TRBJ2-2; v_call: TRBV18; cdr3_aa: CASSPSGNTGELFF; cdr3_nt: TGTGCCAGCTCACCATCAGGGAACACCGGGGAGCTGTTTTTT
clone_size: NA; d_call: TRBD1; j_call: TRBJ2-7; v_call: TRBV5-1; cdr3_aa: CASSSFSGTASYEQYF; cdr3_nt: TGCGCCAGCAGCTCCTTCTCAGGGACAGCCTCCTACGAGCAGTACTTC
clone_size: NA; d_call: NA; j_call: TRBJ2-2; v_call: TRBV7-3; cdr3_aa: CASSLRRGRNTGELFF; cdr3_nt: TGTGCCAGCAGCTTAAGACGGGGTCGGAACACCGGGGAGCTGTTTTTT
clone_size: few; d_call: NA; j_call: TRBJ1-1; v_call: TRBV9; cdr3_aa: CASSVAGGNTEAFF; cdr3_nt: TGTGCCAGCAGCGTAGCGGGGGGGAACACTGAAGCTTTCTTT
clone_size: NA; d_call: NA; j_call: TRBJ1-1; v_call: TRBV7-3; cdr3_aa: CASSLNGGGSFDTEAFF; cdr3_nt: TGTGCCAGCAGCTTAAACGGGGGGGGGAGTTTCGACACTGAAGCTTTCTTT
clone_size: NA; d_call: NA; j_call: TRBJ2-5; v_call: TRBV2; cdr3_aa: CASSEQQGGTETQYF; cdr3_nt: TGTGCCAGCAGTGAACAACAGGGTGGTACGGAGACCCAGTACTTC
clone_size: NA; d_call: NA; j_call: TRBJ1-4; v_call: TRBV6-4; cdr3_aa: CASRVRTATNEKLFF; cdr3_nt: TGTGCCAGCAGGGTACGGACAGCAACTAATGAAAAACTGTTTTTT
clone_size: NA; d_call: NA; j_call: TRBJ1-2; v_call: TRBV11-2; cdr3_aa: CASSLVSADYGYTF; cdr3_nt: TGTGCCAGCAGCTTAGTCAGTGCCGACTATGGCTACACCTTC
clone_size: NA; d_call: NA; j_call: TRBJ1-1; v_call: TRBV9; cdr3_aa: CASSPSGDTEAFF; cdr3_nt: TGTGCCAGCAGCCCTAGCGGGGACACTGAAGCTTTCTTT
clone_size: NA; d_call: NA; j_call: TRBJ2-7; v_call: TRBV11-2; cdr3_aa: CASSPPGLRREQYF; cdr3_nt: TGTGCCAGCAGCCCGCCGGGACTGAGACGGGAGCAGTACTTC
clone_size: NA; d_call: NA; j_call: TRBJ2-1; v_call: TRBV5-6; cdr3_aa: CASSPGRSSYNEQFF; cdr3_nt: TGTGCCAGCAGCCCGGGGAGGAGCTCCTACAATGAGCAGTTCTTC
clone_size: once; d_call: TRBD1; j_call: TRBJ1-5; v_call: TRBV6-5; cdr3_aa: CASRDRGYNQPQHF; cdr3_nt: TGTGCCAGCCGGGACAGGGGGTACAATCAGCCCCAGCATTTT
clone_size: few; d_call: NA; j_call: TRBJ1-2; v_call: TRBV30; cdr3_aa: CAWSPGDYGYTF; cdr3_nt: TGTGCCTGGAGTCCAGGCGACTATGGCTACACCTTC
clone_size: NA; d_call: NA; j_call: TRBJ1-1; v_call: TRBV15; cdr3_aa: CATSTGEGIGLEAFF; cdr3_nt: TGTGCCACCAGCACGGGCGAGGGAATAGGCCTTGAAGCTTTCTTT
clone_size: NA; d_call: NA; j_call: TRBJ2-7; v_call: TRBV6-1; cdr3_aa: CASSESPTYEQYF; cdr3_nt: TGTGCCAGCAGTGAATCCCCCACCTACGAGCAGTACTTC
clone_size: NA; d_call: NA; j_call: TRBJ2-3; v_call: TRBV29-1; cdr3_aa: CSVAPGAPDTQYF; cdr3_nt: TGCAGCGTTGCCCCGGGAGCCCCAGATACGCAGTATTTT
clone_size: NA; d_call: TRBD1; j_call: TRBJ1-4; v_call: TRBV5-1; cdr3_aa: CASSPDRGRGRNEKLFF; cdr3_nt: TGCGCCAGCAGCCCGGACAGGGGGAGAGGGAGAAACGAAAAACTGTTTTTT